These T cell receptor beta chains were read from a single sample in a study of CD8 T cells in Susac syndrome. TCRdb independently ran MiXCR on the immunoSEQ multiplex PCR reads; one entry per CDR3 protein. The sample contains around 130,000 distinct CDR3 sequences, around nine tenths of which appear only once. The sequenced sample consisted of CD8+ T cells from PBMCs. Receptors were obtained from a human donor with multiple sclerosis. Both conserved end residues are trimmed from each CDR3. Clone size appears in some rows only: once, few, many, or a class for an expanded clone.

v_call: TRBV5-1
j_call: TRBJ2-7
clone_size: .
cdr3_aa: ASSPPSATAKSSYEQY

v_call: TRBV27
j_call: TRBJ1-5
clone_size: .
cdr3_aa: ASSSQGYQPQH

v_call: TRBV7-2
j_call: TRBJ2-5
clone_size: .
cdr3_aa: ASSLVGAPLQETQY

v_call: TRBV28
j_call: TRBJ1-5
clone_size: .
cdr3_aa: ASSFGGVLFGAQH

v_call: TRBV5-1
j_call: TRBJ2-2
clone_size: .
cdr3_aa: ASSLSGAQKGGELF

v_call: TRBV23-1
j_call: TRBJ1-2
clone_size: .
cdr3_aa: ASSQRGGNYGYT

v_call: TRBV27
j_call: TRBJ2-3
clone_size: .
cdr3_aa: ASSPFAALTDTQY

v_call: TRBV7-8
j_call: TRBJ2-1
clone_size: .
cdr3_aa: ASSLTGAYNEQF

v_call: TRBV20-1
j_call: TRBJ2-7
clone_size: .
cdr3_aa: SARSILAGIGYEQY

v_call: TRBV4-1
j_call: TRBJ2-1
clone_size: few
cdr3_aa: ASGTGGFEQF

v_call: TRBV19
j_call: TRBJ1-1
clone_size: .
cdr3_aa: ASKWGGEAF

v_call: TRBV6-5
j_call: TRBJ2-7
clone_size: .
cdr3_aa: ATKGSPYEQY

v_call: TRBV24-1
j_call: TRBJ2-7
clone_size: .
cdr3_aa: ATSGLASYEQY

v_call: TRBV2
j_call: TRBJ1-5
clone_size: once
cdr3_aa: ASSGQGNQPQH

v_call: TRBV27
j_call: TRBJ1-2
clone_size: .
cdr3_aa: ASSSIRGNGYT

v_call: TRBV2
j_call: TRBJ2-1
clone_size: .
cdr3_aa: ASSEAPYYEQF

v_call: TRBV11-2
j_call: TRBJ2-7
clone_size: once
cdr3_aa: ASSSSGLAIDEQY

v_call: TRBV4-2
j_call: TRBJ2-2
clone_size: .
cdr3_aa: ASSLRSEGTGELF

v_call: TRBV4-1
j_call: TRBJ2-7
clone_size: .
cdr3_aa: ASSETYGFYEQY

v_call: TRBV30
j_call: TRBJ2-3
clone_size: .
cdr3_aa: AFSGGLDTQY

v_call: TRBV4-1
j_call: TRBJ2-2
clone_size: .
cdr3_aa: ASSQVGNAGLDGELF

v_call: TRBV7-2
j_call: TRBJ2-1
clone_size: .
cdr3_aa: ASSESGGIEQF

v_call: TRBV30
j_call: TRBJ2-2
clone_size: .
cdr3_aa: AWSSITSGRAVGELF

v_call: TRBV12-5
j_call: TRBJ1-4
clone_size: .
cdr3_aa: ARDPWREKLF

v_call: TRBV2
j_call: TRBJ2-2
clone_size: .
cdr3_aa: ANIRQGSGELF

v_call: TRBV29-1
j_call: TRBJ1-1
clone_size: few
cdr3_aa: SVVWDTEAF

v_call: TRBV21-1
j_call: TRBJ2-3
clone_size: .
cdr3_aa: ASSKRGDTQY

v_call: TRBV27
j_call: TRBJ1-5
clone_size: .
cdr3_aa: ASSYSLGEPQH

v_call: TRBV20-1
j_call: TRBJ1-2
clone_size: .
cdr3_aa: SARFRDRGRGDYGYT

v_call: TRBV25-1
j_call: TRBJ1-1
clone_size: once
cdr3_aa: ATAGQNTEAF

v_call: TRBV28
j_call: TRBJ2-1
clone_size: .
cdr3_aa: ASSCSPARTPGGCNEQF

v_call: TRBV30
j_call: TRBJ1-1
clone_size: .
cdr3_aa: AWSGRDFVAF

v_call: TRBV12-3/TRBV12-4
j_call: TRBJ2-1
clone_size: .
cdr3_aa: ASSPLATEQF

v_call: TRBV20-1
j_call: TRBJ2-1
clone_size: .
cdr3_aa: SVRERGSYNEQF

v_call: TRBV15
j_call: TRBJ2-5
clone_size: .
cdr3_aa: ATSSSRRGQVGETQY

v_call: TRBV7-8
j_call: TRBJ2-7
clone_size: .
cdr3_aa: ASSLRLGANYEQY

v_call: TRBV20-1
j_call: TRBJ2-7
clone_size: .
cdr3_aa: SARDGVAGGYEQY

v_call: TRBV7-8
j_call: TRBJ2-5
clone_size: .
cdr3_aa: ASSLASETQY

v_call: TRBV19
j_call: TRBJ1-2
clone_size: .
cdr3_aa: ASSFRTGAGGYT

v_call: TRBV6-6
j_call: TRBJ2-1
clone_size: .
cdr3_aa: ASSQWAKGGYNEQF

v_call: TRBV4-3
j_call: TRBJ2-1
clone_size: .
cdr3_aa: ASSLVGGTNNEQF

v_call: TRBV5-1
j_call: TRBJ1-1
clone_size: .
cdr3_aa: ASSLDGEGAF

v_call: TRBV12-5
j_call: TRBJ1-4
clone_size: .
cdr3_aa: ASGLDREGPANEKLF

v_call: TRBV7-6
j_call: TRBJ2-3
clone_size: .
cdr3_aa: ASSKGDNTDTQY

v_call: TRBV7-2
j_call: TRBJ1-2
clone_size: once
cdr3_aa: ASSLGTGGDGYT

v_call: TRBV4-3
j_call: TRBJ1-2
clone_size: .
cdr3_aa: ASSQDSGTGHGYT

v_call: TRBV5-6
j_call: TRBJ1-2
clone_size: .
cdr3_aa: ASSIQTGEVLYGYT

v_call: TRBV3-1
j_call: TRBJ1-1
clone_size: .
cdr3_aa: ASSQTGDTEAF

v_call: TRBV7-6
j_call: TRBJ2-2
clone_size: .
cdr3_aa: ASSLPRDSYLNTGELF

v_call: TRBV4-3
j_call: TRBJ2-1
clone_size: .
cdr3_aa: ASSPDRPSYNEQF

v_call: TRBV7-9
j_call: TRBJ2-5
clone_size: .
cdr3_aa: ASSTGYLETQY

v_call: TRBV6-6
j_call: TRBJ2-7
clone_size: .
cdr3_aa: ASSYSSPHEQY

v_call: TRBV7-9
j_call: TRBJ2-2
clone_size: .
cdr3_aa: ASGNRKGNTGELF

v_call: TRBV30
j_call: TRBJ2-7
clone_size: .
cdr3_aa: AWSVQGYEQY

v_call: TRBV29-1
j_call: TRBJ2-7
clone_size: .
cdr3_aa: SVKEGARYEQY